These 13 T cell receptor beta chains originate from one sample sequenced in a study of long-term antiretroviral therapy in people with HIV. The assay used was immunoSEQ (version v3.0), run at survey level. The assay was immunoSEQ multiplex PCR, and TCRdb's table has in-frame clones only and misses some. The repertoire includes approximately 35,000 clones, approximately 95% of them detected once, and around 3.8% sits in the top ten. The sequencing used unsorted PBMCs, collected around 5 years after starting antiretroviral therapy. The receptor source for this set is a woman aged 45-65 years with HIV.

This chain links TRBV6-1 with TRBJ2-3; D may be TRBD1 (6 bases). The CDR3 covers 13 residues. V lost 6 bases, J lost 3 bases, and 10 bases lay in between. Germline CDR1 MNHNS, CDR2 SASEGT. For the CDR3, the DNA is TGTGCCAGCAGCTTAGGGGGAACAGATACGCAGTATTTT. Its translation: CASSLGGTDTQYF.

The DNA for the CDR3 is TGTGCCAGCAGGATGGGACCGGGACAGGGGCCCCCCTACGAGCAGTACTTC. It encodes CASRMGPGQGPPYEQYF. V usage is TRBV27 and J usage is TRBJ2-7; 10 bases are a match to TRBD1. Germline V gene lookup returns CDR1 MNHEY and CDR2 SMNVEV (reference sequence). The junction had 13 bases not matched to a gene; V was cut back by 6 bases and J by 2 bases. The CDR3 length is 17 residues.

The chain recombines TRBV6-4 with TRBJ2-1; 7 bases line up with TRBD2. Germline lookup yields CDR1 MRHNA and CDR2 SNTAGT. The CDR3 has 14 amino acids. With V trimmed by 11 bases and J by 4 bases, 11 bases remained unmatched. CDR3 sequence reads: CAFIGQRDYNEQFF. Here the CDR3 DNA reads TGTGCCTTCATCGGGCAGCGGGATTACAATGAGCAGTTCTTC.

CDR3 in amino acids: CASSLATGGGTGELFF. DNA of the CDR3: TGTGCCAGCAGCTTGGCGACGGGGGGGGGCACCGGGGAGCTGTTTTTT. The J gene is TRBJ2-2, the V gene TRBV5-4, with 8 bases lining up with TRBD2. The CDR3 has 16 residues. Looked up from germline, CDR1 is SGHNT and CDR2 is YYREEE (reference sequence). Germline trimming cut 0 bases from V and 4 bases from J; bases unmatched to any gene: 5.

The chain employs TRBV4-3 and TRBJ2-3, with D perhaps matching TRBD1 or TRBD2 (5 bases each). Trimming pared 0 bases from V and 10 bases from J, leaving 23 bases between. CDR1 is LGHNA and CDR2 is YSLEER in the germline V gene. This CDR3 spans 17 amino acids. The CDR3 region has the DNA TGCGCCAGCAGCCAAGATATGGGACCTCTAGTGTGGACGGCGCAGTATTTT. Protein: CASSQDMGPLVWTAQYF.

The J gene is TRBJ2-2, the V gene TRBV9; 10 nucleotides match TRBD1. From germline, CDR1 is SGDLS and CDR2 YYNGEE. The CDR3 is 16 amino acids. V lost 4 bases, J lost 4 bases, and 7 bases stayed unmatched. CDR3 nucleotide sequence: TGTGCCAGCAGCCCGAGGGGGACAGGGGTCACCGGGGAGCTGTTTTTT. It codes for CASSPRGTGVTGELFF.

This clone was detected only once. The V call is TRBV7-2, the J call TRBJ2-7; 7 nucleotides line up with TRBD1. The junction had 10 bases not matched to a gene; V was cut back by 3 bases and J by 5 bases. CDR1 and CDR2 from the germline V gene are SGHTA and FQGNSA. The CDR3 runs 15 residues. This chain's CDR3 is CASSFAAGGSDEQYF. The CDR3 bases are TGTGCCAGCAGCTTTGCGGCAGGGGGTTCCGACGAGCAGTACTTC. Looking up the rest from reference TRBV7-2 and TRBJ2-7 gives the full variable domain: GAGVSQSPSNKVTEKGKDVELRCDPISGHTALYWYRQSLGQGLEFLIYFQGNSAPDKSGLPSDRFSAERTGGSVSTLTIQRTQQEDSAVYLCASSFAAGGSDEQYFGPGTRLTVT.

The chain combines TRBV5-4 with TRBJ2-5; D possibly matches TRBD1 or TRBD2 (5 bases each). V was trimmed by 0 bases and J by 4 bases, leaving 7 bases between them. Germline V lookup: CDR1 SGHNT, CDR2 YYREEE (reference sequence). The CDR3 is 13 amino acids. The CDR3 DNA reads as TGTGCCAGCAGCTTGGATGGGGGAGAGACCCAGTACTTC. Translating it yields CASSLDGGETQYF.

V is TRBV11-3 and J is TRBJ1-1; D not resolved. The CDR3 is 14 amino acids. V shed 0 bases and J shed 0 bases, with 5 bases lying between them. CDR1 is SGHNT, CDR2 YENEEA, per germline. The CDR3 bases are TGTGCCAGCAGCTTAGACAGCCTGAACACTGAAGCTTTCTTT. Its translation is CASSLDSLNTEAFF.

V gene TRBV29-1 combines with J gene TRBJ2-3; the D is unclear. Germline lookup yields CDR1 SQVTM and CDR2 ANQGSEA. The CDR3 extends over 14 amino acids. V gave up 4 bases and J gave up 4 bases, with 15 bases separating them. CDR3: CSVAQQLAPDTQYF. CDR3 DNA: TGCAGCGTTGCCCAGCAGTTAGCCCCAGATACGCAGTATTTT.

The V and J genes are TRBV19 and TRBJ2-1, with no clear D. Germline CDR1 is LNHDA and CDR2 is SQIVND (reference sequence). This CDR3 comprises 13 residues. Deletions cut 2 bases from V and 2 bases from J, with 4 bases between. The CDR3 region has the DNA TGTGCCAGTAGTATAAGCGCCTACAATGAGCAGTTCTTC. This gives the protein CASSISAYNEQFF.

The V call is TRBV7-2, the J call TRBJ2-1; 8 bases map to TRBD2. V lost 6 bases, J lost 8 bases, and 15 bases stayed unmatched. CDR3 size: 16 residues. The germline V gene has CDR1 SGHTA and CDR2 FQGNSA. CDR3 sequence (DNA): TGTGCCAGCAGTCGAGGAGGTCGGGGGGGGCCAGATGAGCAGTTCTTC. This codes for CASSRGGRGGPDEQFF.

This clone was detected only once. The chain employs TRBV15 and TRBJ2-5; 7 nucleotides agree with TRBD1. V was clipped by 5 bases and J by 4 bases; unmatched bases: 7. Germline V CDR1 and CDR2: LNHNV, YYDKDF (reference sequence). The CDR3 is 14 residues long. The CDR3 here is CATSVHRGSETQYF. For the CDR3, the DNA is TGTGCCACCAGCGTACACAGGGGATCAGAGACCCAGTACTTC.